These 21 T cell receptor beta chains were all obtained from the same sample, sequenced in a study of OX40 agonist ivuxolimab in advanced cancers. Sequencing was performed with immunoSEQ multiplex PCR; in TCRdb, only in-frame clones are kept and a portion is missing. This sample has about 70,000 clones; about 92% occur once, and the top ten carry 0.85% to 1.2%. The sample was CD4+ or CD8+ T cells sorted from blood, taken in a trial of the OX40 agonist ivuxolimab. Receptors were obtained from an adult with an advanced solid tumor such as melanoma, head and neck, liver or kidney cancer.

The chain carries TRBV10-1 and TRBJ2-1, with TRBD2 matching 9 bases. CDR1 is WNHNN, CDR2 SYGVQD, per germline (reference sequence). The trim removed 6 bases at V and 5 bases at J, leaving 5 bases unmatched. The CDR3 extends over 14 amino acids. As DNA, the CDR3 is TGCGCCAGCAGCCGTAGCGGGGGCCACAATGAGCAGTTCTTC. Protein: CASSRSGGHNEQFF.

V usage is TRBV4-1 and J usage is TRBJ2-6; 10 nucleotides line up with TRBD1. This CDR3 region has 18 residues. V was clipped by 0 bases and J by 4 bases; unmatched bases: 6. The germline V gene encodes CDR1 MGHRA and CDR2 YSYEKL. CDR3 coding DNA: TGCGCCAGCAGCCAAGAACGACAGGGGGCGTCGGGGGCCAACGTCCTGACTTTC. This translates into CASSQERQGASGANVLTF.

The rearrangement joins TRBV2 to TRBJ1-2; tentative D call: TRBD1 (5 bases). The germline V and J ends were trimmed by 3 bases and 2 bases, with 7 bases remaining between them. The germline CDR1 and CDR2 sequences are SNHLY and FYNNEI. The CDR3 length is 13 residues. The CDR3 coding sequence is TGTGCCAGCAGTGACAGGGTGAACTATGGCTACACCTTC. Its translation is CASSDRVNYGYTF.

The rearrangement links TRBV30 to TRBJ2-1, with TRBD1 as a possible D gene (6 bases). The CDR3 has 14 residues. Trimming stripped 4 bases from V and 4 bases from J, with 14 bases between. Germline V gene sequence: CDR1 GTSNPN, CDR2 SVGIG (reference sequence). The CDR3 reads CAWNREQGYNEQFF. The CDR3 DNA reads TGTGCCTGGAACAGGGAGCAGGGATACAATGAGCAGTTCTTC. The full variable domain, rest sourced from reference TRBV30 and TRBJ2-1, is SQTIHQWPATLVQPVGSPLSLECTVEGTSNPNLYWYRQAAGRGLQLLFYSVGIGQISSEVPQNLSASRPQDRQFILSSKKLLLSDSGFYLCAWNREQGYNEQFFGPGTRLTVL.

V usage is TRBV7-2 and J usage is TRBJ2-1; D uncertain. CDR1 and CDR2 from the germline V gene are SGHTA and FQGNSA. The CDR3 spans 15 residues. V lost 4 bases and J lost 8, with 18 bases in between. The CDR3 reads CASSSSSLAGHEQFF. CDR3 bases: TGTGCCAGCAGCTCCTCGAGCTTGGCTGGCCATGAGCAGTTCTTC. Complete variable domain (other parts from reference TRBV7-2 and TRBJ2-1): GAGVSQSPSNKVTEKGKDVELRCDPISGHTALYWYRQSLGQGLEFLIYFQGNSAPDKSGLPSDRFSAERTGGSVSTLTIQRTQQEDSAVYLCASSSSSLAGHEQFFGPGTRLTVL.

This CDR3 is CASSPRSGVYSGANVLTF. The DNA for the CDR3 is TGTGCCAGCAGCCCACGGTCGGGGGTCTACTCTGGGGCCAACGTCCTGACTTTC. The chain employs TRBV7-6 and TRBJ2-6; the D gene is possibly TRBD2 (6 bases). Germline loops: CDR1 SGHVS, CDR2 FNYEAQ. The CDR3 has 18 residues. V gave up 5 bases and J gave up 0 bases, with 17 bases separating them.

V usage is TRBV30 and J usage is TRBJ2-2; a possible D gene is TRBD2 (5 bases). Trimming removed 0 bases from V and 14 bases from J, with 10 bases in between. Germline values: CDR1 GTSNPN, CDR2 SVGIG (reference sequence). This CDR3 region has 11 residues. The CDR3 is CAWSVRGFLFF. CDR3 nucleotide sequence: TGTGCCTGGAGTGTACGGGGATTTCTGTTTTTT.

V gene TRBV30 combines with J gene TRBJ1-2; D perhaps matches TRBD1 (6 bases). V lost 0 bases to trimming and J lost 4 bases, with 9 bases between them. This CDR3 spans 13 amino acids. The germline CDR1 and CDR2 sequences are GTSNPN and SVGIG (reference sequence). For the CDR3, the DNA is TGTGCCTGGAGTGTAGGGGGGGCCTATGGCTACACCTTC. Protein: CAWSVGGAYGYTF.

The V and J genes are TRBV7-2 and TRBJ1-1, with 10 positions matching TRBD1. Germline lookup yields CDR1 SGHTA and CDR2 FQGNSA. Losses at the gene ends were 5 bases for V and 12 bases for J; bases not matched to a gene: 12. The CDR3 has 14 residues. In nucleotides, the CDR3 is TGTGCCAGCAGCCAAGAATACCGACAGGGGGCGACTTTCTTT. Translating gives CASSQEYRQGATFF.

This sequence joins TRBV5-4 and TRBJ2-2; TRBD1 aligns across 7 bases. Per germline, CDR1 SGHNT and CDR2 YYREEE (reference sequence). The CDR3 extends over 15 amino acids. V was pared by 4 bases and J by 8 bases, with 11 bases of the junction left unmatched. In DNA, the CDR3 is TGTGCCAGCAGCCCGGGACAGAGATACAGGGGGGAGCTGTTTTTT. Translation: CASSPGQRYRGELFF.

The genes are TRBV10-3 and TRBJ1-2; a weak D match, TRBD1 (5 bases). The CDR3 contains 15 residues. Between the trimmed V and J ends, which lost 2 bases and 4 bases, there was a span of 14 bases. Germline V CDR1 and CDR2: ENHRY, SYGVKD. The CDR3 sequence is CAISETDRLSYGYTF. The CDR3 DNA sequence: TGTGCCATCAGTGAGACAGACAGATTATCCTATGGCTACACCTTC.

CDR3 loop: CASSGDYSQPQHF. The DNA for the CDR3 is TGTGCCAGCAGTGGGGACTACAGTCAGCCCCAGCATTTT. The chain carries TRBV6-1 and TRBJ1-5; possibly TRBD1 for D (5 bases). From germline, CDR1 is MNHNS and CDR2 SASEGT. The V and J ends lost 4 bases and 6 bases respectively, with 10 bases between them. The CDR3 is 13 residues long.

The CDR3 loop reads CATSRDPQSNSPLHF. DNA for the CDR3: TGTGCCACCAGCAGAGATCCCCAGTCTAATTCACCCCTCCACTTT. The V and J genes are TRBV15 and TRBJ1-6, with unresolved D. Germline values: CDR1 LNHNV, CDR2 YYDKDF (reference sequence). Trimming removed 0 bases from V and 6 bases from J, with 9 bases in between. This CDR3 is built from 15 residues.

The chain employs TRBV28 and TRBJ1-2, with 8 bases matching TRBD1. Trimming removed 5 bases from V and 3 bases from J; junction bases left unmatched: 5. This CDR3 spans 14 amino acids. Germline assignment: CDR1 MDHEN and CDR2 SYDVKM. In DNA form, the CDR3 reads TGTGCCAGCAGTCGGGACAGGTCCTACTATGGCTACACCTTC. This sequence encodes CASSRDRSYYGYTF.

This clone was counted only a few times. V and J are TRBV30 and TRBJ1-1; D unclear. The V and J ends lost 3 bases and 1 base respectively, with 6 bases between them. Germline values: CDR1 GTSNPN, CDR2 SVGIG (reference sequence). The CDR3 length is 12 residues. The CDR3 region is CAWRAGNTEAFF. Written as DNA, the CDR3 is TGTGCCTGGAGGGCAGGGAACACTGAAGCTTTCTTT.

This chain uses TRBV5-1 with TRBJ2-1, with 10 bases aligning to TRBD1. The ends lost 1 base at V and 6 bases at J; junction bases unmatched: 7. The CDR3 contains 16 residues. CDR1 is SGHRS, CDR2 YFSETQ, per germline. DNA of the CDR3: TGCGCCAGCAGCTTGTGGGACAGGGGAGGAGGCAATGAGCAGTTCTTC. As protein: CASSLWDRGGGNEQFF.

This chain links TRBV6-1 with TRBJ2-7; no clear D. The CDR3 contains 12 residues. Germline V gene lookup returns CDR1 MNHNS and CDR2 SASEGT. Deletions cut 7 bases from V and 3 bases from J, with 10 bases between. CDR3: CASKTVIYEQYF. DNA of the CDR3: TGTGCCAGCAAGACGGTAATCTACGAGCAGTACTTC.

V is TRBV10-3 and J is TRBJ1-2; D unclear. CDR3 size: 13 residues. Per germline, CDR1 ENHRY and CDR2 SYGVKD. V was pared by 2 bases and J by 3 bases, with 7 bases between. The DNA for the CDR3 is TGTGCCATCAGTGAGAGACCAGACTATGGCTACACCTTC. Translating it yields CAISERPDYGYTF.

The count of this clone is one. V usage is TRBV5-1 and J usage is TRBJ2-7; the match to TRBD1 covers 9 bases. Germline V gives CDR1 SGHRS, CDR2 YFSETQ. V was clipped by 3 bases and J by 2 bases; unmatched bases: 9. CDR3 length equals 16 residues. The CDR3 sequence is CASSWVAGQGTYEQYF. In DNA form, the CDR3 reads TGCGCCAGCAGCTGGGTTGCTGGACAGGGGACCTACGAGCAGTACTTC.

The count of this clone is one. The V and J genes are TRBV2 and TRBJ1-3; D is perhaps TRBD1 (6 bases). Trimming took off 7 bases at V and 1 base at J, with 14 bases between the two ends. The CDR3 spans 15 residues. Germline V gene lookup returns CDR1 SNHLY and CDR2 FYNNEI. The CDR3 region has the DNA TGTGCCAGCAAGGGGTCAGGGGCATCTGGAAACACCATATATTTT. This gives the protein CASKGSGASGNTIYF.

The gene calls are TRBV2 and TRBJ2-5; D perhaps matches TRBD2 (6 bases). The V gene lost 6 bases and the J gene lost 5 bases, with 16 bases spanning the gap. The germline gives CDR1 SNHLY, CDR2 FYNNEI. The CDR3 is made up of 14 amino acids. CDR3 region: CASSPALASETQYF. In DNA, the CDR3 is TGTGCCAGCAGCCCGGCGCTAGCGTCCGAGACCCAGTACTTC.